This passage covers 30 T cell receptor beta chains from one sample sequenced in a study of T cells in Graves' hyperthyroidism and ophthalmopathy. What was amplified from RNA transcripts were TCR beta CDR3 regions. RT-PCR in the first round (using the HTBI primer set) targeted the TCR CDR3. TCRdb recomputed calls from the multiplex PCR reads with MiXCR, one row per CDR3 protein. The sample shows 550,000 to 700,000 distinct CDR3 sequences, about 14% of them seen only once. Sequencing used blood. These receptor sequences come from a woman aged 40 to 50 with Graves' ophthalmopathy.

The chain joins TRBV6-5 to TRBJ1-1, with D possibly being TRBD1 (5 bases). Trimming removed 7 bases from V and 2 bases from J, with 20 bases in between. CDR1 and CDR2 from the germline V gene are MNHEY and SVGAGI. This CDR3 is 16 amino acids long. CDR3 region: CASINGVRGLNTEAFF. CDR3 bases: TGTGCCAGCATTAACGGGGTGCGGGGACTAAACACTGAAGCTTTCTTT.

Many counts were recorded for this clonotype. This chain links TRBV6-2 or TRBV6-3 with TRBJ1-1; D ambiguous. In germline, CDR1 is MNHEY, CDR2 SVGEGT. The ends were cut back, 7 bases at V and 5 bases at J, with 14 bases in the middle. The CDR3 consists of 13 residues. The DNA of the CDR3 is TGTGCCAGCACCATTGAACCTCTGACTGAAGCTTTCTTT. The encoded protein is CASTIEPLTEAFF.

This clonotype was seen ten or more times. The chain has TRBV30 and TRBJ2-7; D gene unclear. The CDR3 runs 12 residues. The germline gives CDR1 GTSNPN, CDR2 SVGIG (reference sequence). V gave up 5 bases and J gave up 0 bases, with 8 bases separating them. The CDR3 loop reads CAWGLVSYEQYF. Here the CDR3 DNA reads TGTGCCTGGGGTCTAGTCTCCTACGAGCAGTACTTC. The full variable domain, its missing parts supplied by reference TRBV30 and TRBJ2-7, is SQTIHQWPATLVQPVGSPLSLECTVEGTSNPNLYWYRQAAGRGLQLLFYSVGIGQISSEVPQNLSASRPQDRQFILSSKKLLLSDSGFYLCAWGLVSYEQYFGPGTRLTVT.

The table lists this clonotype with many counts. The conserved closing phenylalanine or tryptophan is absent in this CDR3, likely reflecting a read error. The limits of the CDR3 on the DNA are not certain, so only TCRdb's listed CDR3 is given. J is TRBJ1-5 and V is TRBV6-5. The CDR3 adds up to 11 amino acids, both ends counted. CDR1 and CDR2 (germline): MNHEY, SVGAGI. The chain's CDR3 is CASSGGTSSGL.

In its sample, this clonotype was seen many times. This chain joins TRBV6-2 or TRBV6-3 and TRBJ2-6, with TRBD1 as a possible D gene (5 bases). Germline values: CDR1 MNHEY, CDR2 SVGEGT. V lost 6 bases, J lost 4 bases, and 10 bases lay in between. The CDR3 sequence is 14 residues long. The CDR3 DNA is TGTGCCAGCAGCCCAGGGTCCGGGGCCAACGTCCTGACTTTC. Protein sequence: CASSPGSGANVLTF.

This clonotype was counted ten times or more. V is TRBV20-1 and J is TRBJ1-2, with D unclear. Germline lookup yields CDR1 DFQATT and CDR2 SNEGSKA (reference sequence). There are 9 residues in the CDR3. V was pared by 5 bases and J by 6 bases, with 4 bases between. CDR3 region: CSAADGYTF. CDR3 nucleotide sequence: TGCAGTGCTGCGGATGGCTACACCTTC.

This clonotype has just a few counts. This chain uses TRBV9 with TRBJ2-7; 11 bases align to TRBD2. CDR1 SGDLS and CDR2 YYNGEE come from the germline V gene. The CDR3 sequence is 12 residues long. J lost 7 bases, V lost 3 bases, and 0 bases had no gene match. The CDR3 sequence is CASSGLAGEQYF. The CDR3 coding sequence is TGTGCCAGCAGCGGACTAGCGGGGGAGCAGTACTTC.

This clonotype was counted ten times or more. The chain links TRBV27 to TRBJ2-5; D remains ambiguous. Deletions cut 5 bases from V and 1 base from J, with 11 bases between. Per the germline V gene, CDR1 is MNHEY and CDR2 is SMNVEV (reference sequence). The CDR3 extends over 14 amino acids. The CDR3 sequence: CASSPPFLQETQYF. The DNA for the CDR3 is TGTGCCAGCAGTCCGCCGTTCCTCCAAGAGACCCAGTACTTC.

This clonotype was observed many times. The V and J genes are TRBV6-1 and TRBJ2-7; TRBD1 matches at 10 bases. This CDR3 has 17 amino acids. Losses at the gene ends were 0 bases for V and 7 bases for J; bases not matched to a gene: 12. Germline CDR1 MNHNS, CDR2 SASEGT. CDR3: CASSEAWLDRGFKEQYF. DNA of the CDR3: TGTGCCAGCAGTGAAGCTTGGCTGGACAGGGGGTTCAAGGAGCAGTACTTC.

This clonotype was seen ten or more times. The rearrangement uses TRBV20-1 and TRBJ2-5; 12 positions match TRBD2. The CDR3 sequence is 14 residues long. CDR1 and CDR2 from the germline V gene are DFQATT and SNEGSKA (reference sequence). V shed 4 bases, J shed 5 bases, and the junction held 5 bases outside the gene matches. CDR3 region: CSATVGLAGETQYF. CDR3 nucleotides: TGCAGTGCTACGGTGGGACTAGCGGGCGAGACCCAGTACTTC.

A few counts support this clonotype. The rearrangement uses TRBV3-1 and TRBJ1-3; possibly TRBD1 for D (5 bases). Trimming took off 4 bases at V and 4 bases at J, with 14 bases between the two ends. The CDR3 extends over 15 amino acids. Germline CDR1 LGHDT, CDR2 YNNKEL (reference sequence). This chain's CDR3 is CASSRERGSGNTIYF. CDR3 bases: TGTGCCAGCAGCCGAGAACGGGGGTCCGGAAACACCATATATTTT.

The chain couples TRBV19 to TRBJ2-7; D remains unclear. The germline V gene has CDR1 LNHDA and CDR2 SQIVND (reference sequence). Trimming cost V 4 bases and J 1 base, with 14 bases left between them. This CDR3 region has 15 residues. Written as DNA, the CDR3 is TGTGCCAGTAGTACCTCAACAAGCATGTCCTACGAGCAGTACTTC. Translating gives CASSTSTSMSYEQYF.

The rearrangement links TRBV6-5 to TRBJ2-6; maybe TRBD1 (6 bases). This CDR3 has 16 amino acids. Germline lookup yields CDR1 MNHEY and CDR2 SVGAGI. V dropped 4 bases and J dropped 0 bases, with 10 bases sitting between them. The CDR3 is CASSLTGNSGANVLTF. For the CDR3, the DNA is TGTGCCAGCAGTTTAACAGGGAACTCTGGGGCCAACGTCCTGACTTTC.

This clonotype was observed many times. The J gene is TRBJ1-1, the V gene TRBV12-3 or TRBV12-4; maybe TRBD1 (5 bases). V was clipped by 4 bases and J by 4 bases, with 10 bases between them. This CDR3 has 13 amino acids. Written as DNA, the CDR3 is TGTGCCAGCAGTTGGGGCGTCGGCACTGAAGCTTTCTTT. Translated, it gives CASSWGVGTEAFF.

This clonotype showed up just a few times. The chain joins TRBV11-2 to TRBJ1-2; the D is unclear. Germline V gives CDR1 SGHAT, CDR2 FQNNGV. The CDR3 is made up of 16 amino acids. V was trimmed by 0 bases and J by 1 base, leaving 12 bases between them. CDR3 in DNA: TGTGCCAGCAGCTTAGATCCCCAAACCCTTAACTATGGCTACACCTTC. Its translation is CASSLDPQTLNYGYTF.

The chain joins TRBV5-5 to TRBJ2-5, with TRBD2 identical over 11 bases. The CDR3 contains 16 residues. The V gene's germline CDR1 is SGHKS and CDR2 YYEKEE (reference sequence). V shed 0 bases and J 4 bases; nucleotides not matched to a gene: 5. CDR3 loop: CASSLAGLAGGETQYF. The CDR3 DNA sequence: TGTGCCAGCAGCTTGGCGGGGCTAGCGGGAGGAGAGACCCAGTACTTC.

This clonotype was counted at least ten times. The rearrangement links TRBV28 to TRBJ2-2; maybe TRBD1 (5 bases). The CDR3 loop spans 16 amino acids. V shed 4 bases and J shed 4 bases, with 16 bases lying between them. Germline CDR1 and CDR2: MDHEN and SYDVKM. The CDR3 loop is CASSSTSTVFTGELFF. The DNA for the CDR3 is TGTGCCAGCAGTTCGACATCGACAGTTTTCACCGGGGAGCTGTTTTTT.

In this sample, this clonotype turned up many times. V is TRBV12-3 or TRBV12-4 and J is TRBJ2-7; TRBD1 agrees at 7 bases. The CDR3 is 14 residues long. V was clipped by 7 bases and J by 3 bases; unmatched bases: 9. The CDR3 coding sequence is TGTGCCAGCAAGCGACAGGGAGTAGACTACGAGCAGTACTTC. Encoded protein: CASKRQGVDYEQYF.

This clonotype was seen repeatedly, ten times or more. This chain uses TRBV30 with TRBJ2-5; no clear D. The V end was cut by 1 base, the J end by 1 base, with 10 bases between. CDR1 and CDR2 from the germline V gene are GTSNPN and SVGIG (reference sequence). CDR3 size: 14 residues. CDR3 sequence (DNA): TGTGCCTGGAGTGGGGCAGGCCGCCAAGAGACCCAGTACTTC. Translating it yields CAWSGAGRQETQYF.

The chain couples TRBV6-1 to TRBJ2-5; 7 bases are a match to TRBD2. Looked up from germline, CDR1 is MNHNS and CDR2 is SASEGT. The CDR3 contains 15 residues. The trim removed 3 bases at V and 5 bases at J, leaving 9 bases unmatched. The CDR3 DNA reads as TGTGCCAGCAGTGACGGGGGGATTTGGTTGGAGACCCAGTACTTC. It codes for CASSDGGIWLETQYF.

In its sample, this clonotype was seen many times. J is TRBJ2-7 and V is TRBV11-1; D may be TRBD1 (6 bases). Germline V gene lookup returns CDR1 SGHAT and CDR2 FQDESV (reference sequence). V was cut by 4 bases and J by 3 bases, with 25 bases left in between. The CDR3 spans 18 residues. The CDR3 DNA reads as TGTGCCAGCAGCTCTAGACCACGGGACACCCATGAGTACTACGAGCAGTACTTC. Translated, it gives CASSSRPRDTHEYYEQYF.

This chain uses TRBV7-2 with TRBJ1-2; 7 positions agree with TRBD1. The germline gives CDR1 SGHTA, CDR2 FQGNSA. The CDR3 extends over 14 amino acids. V lost 5 bases to trimming and J lost 2 bases; unmatched junction nucleotides: 5. The CDR3 sequence is CASSRDSLNYGYTF. The CDR3 DNA is TGTGCCAGCAGCCGGGACAGCCTAAACTATGGCTACACCTTC. The full variable domain, in which reference TRBV7-2 and TRBJ1-2 provide the parts outside the CDR3, is GAGVSQSPSNKVTEKGKDVELRCDPISGHTALYWYRQSLGQGLEFLIYFQGNSAPDKSGLPSDRFSAERTGGSVSTLTIQRTQQEDSAVYLCASSRDSLNYGYTFGSGTRLTVV.

This clonotype was counted at least ten times. The chain employs TRBV5-1 and TRBJ2-1; 7 bases fit TRBD2. The CDR3 has 18 amino acids. Germline-derived CDR1 and CDR2 are SGHRS and YFSETQ. After removal of 3 bases from V and 1 base from J, the junction contained 13 bases not matched to a gene. The CDR3 loop reads CASSSPEGRAVSYNEQFF. The CDR3 DNA follows: TGCGCCAGCAGCTCGCCTGAGGGGAGGGCCGTATCCTACAATGAGCAGTTCTTC. The whole variable domain, filled in from reference TRBV5-1 and TRBJ2-1, reads KAGVTQTPRYLIKTRGQQVTLSCSPISGHRSVSWYQQTPGQGLQFLFEYFSETQRNKGNFPGRFSGRQFSNSRSEMNVSTLELGDSALYLCASSSPEGRAVSYNEQFFGPGTRLTVL.

This clonotype was seen a handful of times. The chain uses TRBV12-5 and TRBJ1-2, with 7 positions matching TRBD1. The germline V gene has CDR1 LGHNT and CDR2 FRNRAP. The J segment lost 3 bases and the V segment lost 2 bases, leaving 3 bases of the junction unmatched. The CDR3 runs to 14 residues. DNA of the CDR3: TGTGCTAGTGGTTTGACAGGGGCGGACTATGGCTACACCTTC. Amino acid sequence: CASGLTGADYGYTF.

This clonotype was detected only a few times. The V gene is TRBV20-1, the J gene TRBJ2-7; TRBD2 matches 14 bases. The CDR3 has 14 amino acids. Losses at the gene ends were 5 bases for V and 3 bases for J; bases not matched to a gene: 3. Germline-derived CDR1 and CDR2 are DFQATT and SNEGSKA (reference sequence). In nucleotides, the CDR3 is TGCAGTGCTTTGGGGACTAGCGGGAGCTACGAGCAGTACTTC. Protein product: CSALGTSGSYEQYF.

This clonotype occurred many times. J is TRBJ2-7 and V is TRBV7-6; possibly TRBD1 or TRBD2 for D (5 bases each). V dropped 8 bases and J dropped 3 bases, with 17 bases sitting between them. CDR3 length: 14 residues. Germline assignment: CDR1 SGHVS and CDR2 FNYEAQ. CDR3 residues: CASAPPGTFYEQYF. As DNA, the CDR3 is TGTGCCAGCGCCCCTCCGGGGACCTTCTACGAGCAGTACTTC.

The table lists this clonotype with a few counts. The chain joins TRBV4-2 to TRBJ1-3; a weak D match, TRBD1 (5 bases). The CDR3 sequence is 15 residues long. The germline V gene has CDR1 LGHNA and CDR2 YNFKEQ. The V gene lost 0 bases and the J gene lost 4 bases, with 10 bases spanning the gap. The CDR3 DNA follows: TGTGCCAGCAGCCAAGATCCAGGGTCCGGAAACACCATATATTTT. This translates into CASSQDPGSGNTIYF.

In this sample, this clonotype turned up many times. The V and J genes are TRBV3-1 and TRBJ2-5, with 7 nucleotides matching TRBD2. From germline, CDR1 is LGHDT and CDR2 YNNKEL (reference sequence). The CDR3 extends over 14 amino acids. After removal of 1 base from V and 3 bases from J, the junction contained 2 bases not matched to a gene. The CDR3 DNA follows: TGTGCCAGCAGCCAAGGACTAGCTGAAGAGACCCAGTACTTC. This gives the protein CASSQGLAEETQYF.

CDR3 region: CASASGTNTGELFF. For the CDR3, the DNA is TGTGCCAGCGCCAGCGGGACAAACACCGGGGAGCTGTTTTTT. This chain uses TRBV3-1 with TRBJ2-2, with D maybe TRBD2 (7 bases). V was shortened by 8 bases and J by 2 bases, with 12 bases between the two germline ends. Germline loops: CDR1 LGHDT, CDR2 YNNKEL (reference sequence). There are 14 residues in the CDR3.

This clonotype was seen many times. J is TRBJ1-1 and V is TRBV24-1; 9 positions match TRBD1. This CDR3 spans 15 amino acids. CDR1 and CDR2 (germline): KGHDR, SFDVKD. V lost 10 bases and J lost 0; bases outside the gene matches: 8. The CDR3 is CATHPGTGMNTEAFF. In nucleotides, the CDR3 is TGTGCCACACATCCGGGGACAGGGATGAACACTGAAGCTTTCTTT.